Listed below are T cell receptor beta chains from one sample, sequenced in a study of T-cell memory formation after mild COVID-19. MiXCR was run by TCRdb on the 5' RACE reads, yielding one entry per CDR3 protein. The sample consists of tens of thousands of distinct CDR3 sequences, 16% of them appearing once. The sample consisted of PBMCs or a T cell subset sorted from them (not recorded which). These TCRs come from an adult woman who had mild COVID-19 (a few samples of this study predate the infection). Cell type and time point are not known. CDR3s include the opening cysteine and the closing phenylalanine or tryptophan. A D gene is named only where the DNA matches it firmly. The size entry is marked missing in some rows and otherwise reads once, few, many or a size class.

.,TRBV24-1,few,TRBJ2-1,TGTGCCACCAGTGATTTGCCGTTGGCTAGCGAGAAGGGGAATGAGCAGTTCTTC,CATSDLPLASEKGNEQFF
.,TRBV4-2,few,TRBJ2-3,TGTGCCAGCAGCCAAGGGGAGGACCCCCTAAACAGGGAGGATACGCAGTATTTT,CASSQGEDPLNREDTQYF
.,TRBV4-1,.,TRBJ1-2,TGCGCCAGCAGCCCCGGATGGGAAGGCTACACCTTC,CASSPGWEGYTF
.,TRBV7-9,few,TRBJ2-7,TGTGCCAGCAGCGAGGAGGCTCCGAGAACCGAGCAGTACTTC,CASSEEAPRTEQYF
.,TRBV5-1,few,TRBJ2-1,TGCGCCAGCAGCCCAGATTGGGGCCGTTCTAACTACAATGAGCAGTTCTTC,CASSPDWGRSNYNEQFF
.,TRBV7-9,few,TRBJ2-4,TGTGCCAGCACCGGGACTTTGGAAAACATTCAGTACTTC,CASTGTLENIQYF
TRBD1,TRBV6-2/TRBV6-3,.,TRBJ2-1,TGTGCCAGCAGTTATACGTTCACAGGGGCCCAGAATGAGCAGTTCTTC,CASSYTFTGAQNEQFF
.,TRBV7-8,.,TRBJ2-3,TGTGCCAGCAGCTTACCAGGGTCTACAGATACGCAGTATTTT,CASSLPGSTDTQYF
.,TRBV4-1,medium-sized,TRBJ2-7,TGCGCCAGCAGCCAACCGAATGGGGACGAGCAGTACTTC,CASSQPNGDEQYF
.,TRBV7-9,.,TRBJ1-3,TGTGCCAGCAGCCCCAGTGAGGGTTACTCTGGAAACACCATATATTTT,CASSPSEGYSGNTIYF
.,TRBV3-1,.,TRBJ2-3,TGTGCCAGCAGCCGCGCAAACAGACTAGTCACAGATACGCAGTATTTT,CASSRANRLVTDTQYF
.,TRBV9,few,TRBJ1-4,TGTGCCAGCAGCGCCCCGGGCGGCTTTGATGAAAAACTGTTTTTT,CASSAPGGFDEKLFF
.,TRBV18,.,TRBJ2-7,TGTGCCAGCTCACCATCCTACTACGAGCAGTACTTC,CASSPSYYEQYF
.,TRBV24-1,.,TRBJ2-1,TGTGCCACCAGTGATGGTGGGGCGGATGAGCAGTTCTTC,CATSDGGADEQFF
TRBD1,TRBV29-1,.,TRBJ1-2,TGCAGCGTTGAAACGCCAGGGGGTAGGAGTAACTATGGCTACACCTTC,CSVETPGGRSNYGYTF
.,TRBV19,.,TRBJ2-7,TGTGCCAGTAGTATACGAGGGACCTACGAGCAGTACTTC,CASSIRGTYEQYF
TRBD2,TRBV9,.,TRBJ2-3,TGTGCCAGCAGCGCCATAGCGGGAGAGTACACAGATACGCAGTATTTT,CASSAIAGEYTDTQYF
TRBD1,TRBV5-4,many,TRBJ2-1,TGTGCCAGCAGCACGCGGACAGGGGGCTTCAATGAGCAGTTCTTC,CASSTRTGGFNEQFF
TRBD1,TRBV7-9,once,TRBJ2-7,TGTGCCAGCAGCGGGACAGAAGAATACGAGCAGTACTTC,CASSGTEEYEQYF
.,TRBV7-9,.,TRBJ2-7,TGTGCCAGCACCATAGGGCCCAGCATTTACGACGAGCAGTACTTC,CASTIGPSIYDEQYF
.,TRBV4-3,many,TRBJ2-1,TGCGCCAGCAGCCTGCTTAGGGGAGTGGCCTACAATGAGCAGTTCTTC,CASSLLRGVAYNEQFF
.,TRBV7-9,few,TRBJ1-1,TGTGCCAGCAGCCGCGTTTTGGGGGGCACTGAAGCTTTCTTT,CASSRVLGGTEAFF
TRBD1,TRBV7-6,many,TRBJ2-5,TGTGCCAGCAGCTTCTTCGGGACAGAAGAGACCCAGTACTTC,CASSFFGTEETQYF
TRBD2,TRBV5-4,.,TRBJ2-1,TGTGCCAGCAGCCCGGGACTAGAGCCTGACAATGAGCAGTTCTTC,CASSPGLEPDNEQFF
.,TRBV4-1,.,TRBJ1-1,TGCGCCAGCAGCCAAGTAGCAGGTGGCGACACTGAAGCTTTCTTT,CASSQVAGGDTEAFF
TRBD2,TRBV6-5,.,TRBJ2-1,TGTGCCAGCACCCGGACTAGTGCCCCTAATGAGCAGTTCTTC,CASTRTSAPNEQFF
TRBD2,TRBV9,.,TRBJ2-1,TGTGCCAGCAGCCCCACTTCTCAGACTAGCGGTCCCTACAATGAGCAGTTCTTC,CASSPTSQTSGPYNEQFF
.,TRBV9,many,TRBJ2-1,TGTGCCAGCAGCGTAGGTTTCTCATACAATGAGCAGTTCTTC,CASSVGFSYNEQFF
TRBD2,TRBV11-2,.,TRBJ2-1,TGTGCCAGCAGCTGGTTCGGGGGGGACCCGGGGAATGAGCAGTTCTTC,CASSWFGGDPGNEQFF
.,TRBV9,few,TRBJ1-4,TGTGCCAGCAGCCTCGGACAGATTACAACTAATGAAAAACTGTTTTTT,CASSLGQITTNEKLFF
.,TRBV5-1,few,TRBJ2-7,TGCGCCAGCAGCTTGAAGGGACCCTACGAGCAGTACTTC,CASSLKGPYEQYF
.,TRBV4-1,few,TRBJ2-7,TGCGCCAGCAGCCAAGAACCAGGCTACGAGCAGTACTTC,CASSQEPGYEQYF
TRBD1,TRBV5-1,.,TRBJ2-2,TGCGCCAGCAGCCTAGACTCGGGACAGGGGGGCACCGGGGAGCTGTTTTTT,CASSLDSGQGGTGELFF
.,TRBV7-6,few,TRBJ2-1,TGTGCCAGCACTTCTTTAACAGGTCTTAGCTCCTACAATGAGCAGTTCTTC,CASTSLTGLSSYNEQFF
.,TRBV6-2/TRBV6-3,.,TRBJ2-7,TGTGCCAGCAGTTACCTCTCTAGTGCGGTGGGCGAGCAGTACTTC,CASSYLSSAVGEQYF
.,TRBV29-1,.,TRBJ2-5,TGCAGCGTTGAGCTAGCAGTGGAGACCCAGTACTTC,CSVELAVETQYF
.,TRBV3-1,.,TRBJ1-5,TGTGCCAGCAGCCAAGACCCGAAGGGCAATCAGCCCCAGCATTTT,CASSQDPKGNQPQHF
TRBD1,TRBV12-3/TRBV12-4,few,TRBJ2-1,TGTGCCAGCAGTTTCGCAGGGGGCAATGAGCAGTTCTTC,CASSFAGGNEQFF
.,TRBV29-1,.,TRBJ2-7,TGCAGCGTCGGGTACGGGGGCTACGAGCAGTACTTC,CSVGYGGYEQYF
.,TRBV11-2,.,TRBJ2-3,TGTGCCAGCAGCACTCGATATTCGACTAAGGGGGTTAGCACAGATACGCAGTATTTT,CASSTRYSTKGVSTDTQYF
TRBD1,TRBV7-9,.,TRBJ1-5,TGTGCCAGCAGCTTAGCCGGACAGGGTTCGGATCAGCCCCAGCATTTT,CASSLAGQGSDQPQHF